The source of this T cell receptor beta chain is a study of T cell changes during pregnancy in multiple sclerosis (dated by TCRdb to between 2018 and 2020). A note on the overall study: Changes in the T cell repertoire over the course of pregnancy were examined in this study in women with multiple sclerosis.

The trim is 3 bases for V and 6 bases for J, with a gap of 11 bases between the germline ends. Taken from cysteine to phenylalanine, the CDR3 has 13 residues. The only DNA kept is the CDR3, 39 bases in frame from the first base. According to the germline V gene, CDR1 reads SGHRS and CDR2 reads YFSETQ. The library was made by the immunoSEQ multiplex PCR assay. Sourced from immuneACCESS, this table was stored by TCRdb with only in-frame sequences that have V and J called. A share of the clones is absent; for the studies checked, an unresolved V gene accounts for under half, and the remainder has no known explanation. This sample lists more than 30,000 clones; about nine tenths were detected once. The top ten hold more than 0.3% of the sample. This clone was found once. Its antigen is currently not known. Base qualities are not recorded, but no much larger clone differs from it by a single base.

The TCR was taken from a female donor in good health, enrolled as a control in a pregnancy study. The chain was built from TRBV5-1 and TRBJ2-3; there is no confident call for the D gene. Material: CD4+ T cells from peripheral blood mononuclear cells, obtained in the third trimester of pregnancy. The nucleotides read TGCGCCAGCAGCTCTCTACTACCGGATACGCAGTATTTT. Its coded protein is CASSSLLPDTQYF.